This entry describes one TCR beta chain. The sample comes from a study of T cells expressing NK-cell markers. About the research overall: It was sorted CD3+CD56+NKG2C+, CD3+CD56+NKG2C- and CD3+CD56-NKG2C+ T cells that supplied the TCR beta repertoires. One of eight sequenced donors was HCMV-seronegative; the other seven were seropositive.

The CDR3 spans 15 residues. From germline, CDR1 is SGDLS and CDR2 YYNGEE. For each CDR3 protein, TCRdb gives one entry from its re-call of the 5' RACE reads, without DNA. The sample data list a few hundred thousand distinct CDR3 sequences. The sequencing input was blood T cells: a sorted CD56 or NKG2C T cell subset, CD4+ or CD8+ T cells, or bulk PBMC T cells (not recorded which). This receptor was taken from a woman in her 50s in good health. The chain combines TRBV9 with TRBJ2-7; the TCRdb call, TRBD1, lacks DNA for checking. The chain's CDR3 is CASSVEPGSSYEQYF.